A single sample is the source of the 25 T cell receptor beta chains below, sequenced in a study of blood T cells in healthy people across ages. Using a J-beta primer mix together with a sample-barcoded 5' primer, a second PCR was run for roughly 7 to 11 cycles. TCRdb reprocessed the 5' RACE reads via MiXCR and lists one record per CDR3 protein. The sample lists more than 800,000 distinct CDR3 sequences, about 28% occurring once. Input material: blood. All receptors derive from a woman of 80 years or more in good health.

In its sample, this clonotype was seen a few times. CDR3 residues: CASSVGGGITGELFF. In DNA form, the CDR3 reads TGTGCCAGCAGCGTAGGCGGGGGGATCACCGGGGAGCTGTTTTTT. J is TRBJ2-2 and V is TRBV9; 8 nucleotides align to TRBD2. Unmatched junction bases numbered 2, after V lost 0 bases and J lost 4 bases. This CDR3 is built from 15 residues. Germline values: CDR1 SGDLS, CDR2 YYNGEE.

This clonotype was picked up many times. The gene calls are TRBV29-1 and TRBJ1-2, with D possibly TRBD1 on 6 matching bases. CDR1 and CDR2 from the germline V gene are SQVTM and ANQGSEA. The CDR3 contains 14 residues. V lost 6 bases and J 4 bases, leaving 18 bases between the germline ends. CDR3 DNA: TGCAGCGTCGAAACCTCGGACAGATTCTATGGCTACACCTTC. Its translation is CSVETSDRFYGYTF. Drawing the rest from reference TRBV29-1 and TRBJ1-2, the complete variable domain is SAVISQKPSRDICQRGTSLTIQCQVDSQVTMMFWYRQQPGQSLTLIATANQGSEATYESGFVIDKFPISRPNLTFSTLTVSNMSPEDSSIYLCSVETSDRFYGYTFGSGTRLTVV.

This clonotype was counted many times. The V and J genes are TRBV29-1 and TRBJ2-1; TRBD2 matches 14 bases. The germline CDR1 and CDR2 sequences are SQVTM and ANQGSEA. V shed 7 bases and J 4 bases; nucleotides not matched to a gene: 12. The CDR3 loop spans 17 amino acids. The CDR3 region has the DNA TGCAGCGGCGAAGGACTAGCGGGGGGCCGGGGTTACAATGAGCAGTTCTTC. It encodes CSGEGLAGGRGYNEQFF.

This clonotype was seen a handful of times. V is TRBV7-8 and J is TRBJ1-5; unclear D gene. The CDR3 covers 15 residues. CDR1 and CDR2 from the germline V gene are SGHVS and FQNEAQ. Trimming stripped 1 base from V and 4 bases from J, with 11 bases between. CDR3 in amino acids: CASSLGVSPNQPQHF. The CDR3 DNA is TGTGCCAGCAGCTTAGGAGTCTCGCCTAATCAGCCCCAGCATTTT.

This clonotype appeared many times. This chain links TRBV12-3 or TRBV12-4 with TRBJ2-3; no definite D call. The CDR3 extends over 13 amino acids. Trimming left V 6 bases short and J 0 bases short, with 7 bases between. The CDR3 bases are TGTGCCAGCAGATCGAGCAGCACAGATACGCAGTATTTT. As protein: CASRSSSTDTQYF.

The genes are TRBV10-3 and TRBJ1-2; a weak D match, TRBD1 (5 bases). The CDR3 spans 15 residues. With 10 bases removed from V and 2 bases from J, the gap between germline ends came to 20 bases. Per germline, CDR1 ENHRY and CDR2 SYGVKD. The CDR3 nucleotides are TGTGCCACCTGTGAGTCGGGGGTGTTGAACTATGGCTACACCTTC. Its protein product is CATCESGVLNYGYTF.

Only a few counts were recorded for this clonotype. The CDR3 is CAWRPGQGTKYYTF. CDR3 bases: TGTGCCTGGAGGCCGGGACAGGGGACGAAGTACTACACCTTC. The chain is built from TRBV30 and TRBJ1-2; TRBD1 matches at 10 bases. Trimming cost V 3 bases and J 10 bases; bases outside gene matches: 11. The V gene's germline CDR1 is GTSNPN and CDR2 SVGIG (reference sequence). The CDR3 spans 14 residues. The full variable domain, its missing parts supplied by reference TRBV30 and TRBJ1-2, is SQTIHQWPATLVQPVGSPLSLECTVEGTSNPNLYWYRQAAGRGLQLLFYSVGIGQISSEVPQNLSASRPQDRQFILSSKKLLLSDSGFYLCAWRPGQGTKYYTFGSGTRLTVV.

The chain couples TRBV6-1 to TRBJ1-2; 9 bases agree with TRBD1. The CDR3 runs to 15 residues. V shed 6 bases, J shed 0 bases, and the junction held 5 bases outside the gene matches. The germline V gene has CDR1 MNHNS and CDR2 SASEGT. The chain's CDR3 is CASSGQGTANYGYTF. The CDR3 region has the DNA TGTGCCAGCAGCGGACAGGGGACCGCTAACTATGGCTACACCTTC.

The genes are TRBV20-1 and TRBJ2-1; unclear D gene. This CDR3 contains 15 residues. Trimming took off 3 bases at V and 4 bases at J, with 16 bases between the two ends. CDR1 DFQATT and CDR2 SNEGSKA come from the germline V gene (reference sequence). DNA for the CDR3: TGCAGTGCTAGTCCTCGGGTCGGTCGTTACAATGAGCAGTTCTTC. This sequence encodes CSASPRVGRYNEQFF.

This clonotype was seen only a few times. The rearrangement joins TRBV2 to TRBJ1-2; D remains ambiguous. The germline CDR1 and CDR2 sequences are SNHLY and FYNNEI. This CDR3 has 13 amino acids. V lost 6 bases, J lost 4 bases, and 12 bases lay in between. CDR3 DNA: TGTGCCAGCAGCCAAGGGATCTCCTATGGCTACACCTTC. It translates to CASSQGISYGYTF.

This clonotype occurred many times. The V and J genes are TRBV7-8 and TRBJ1-1; no firm D call. From germline, CDR1 is SGHVS and CDR2 FQNEAQ. Trimming removed 0 bases at V and 7 bases at J, with 9 bases between. The CDR3 has 13 amino acids. CDR3 sequence reads: CASSLALPLEAFF. CDR3 DNA sequence: TGTGCCAGCAGCTTAGCGTTGCCACTTGAAGCTTTCTTT.

A single count supports this clonotype. The chain joins TRBV7-8 to TRBJ1-1; D remains unclear. The V end lost 5 bases, the J end lost 1 base, and 11 bases lay between the germline ends. The CDR3 consists of 14 residues. Germline V gene lookup returns CDR1 SGHVS and CDR2 FQNEAQ. CDR3 loop: CASSRTPGNTEAFF. CDR3 DNA: TGTGCCAGCAGCAGGACTCCAGGGAACACTGAAGCTTTCTTT.

To note about this clonotype: This may come from a read error, since a much larger clone is one base off. This chain connects TRBV15 to TRBJ2-7; no clear D gene. The CDR3 covers 14 residues. In germline, CDR1 is LNHNV, CDR2 YYDKDF (reference sequence). CDR3 DNA sequence: TGTGCCGCCAGCCCTACCGGCCGGTCCTACGAGCAGTACTTC. Encoded protein: CAASPTGRSYEQYF.

Concerning this clonotype itself: A single base separates this from a much larger clone, so it may be a read error. V usage is TRBV14 and J usage is TRBJ1-2; D call uncertain. Trimming pared 4 bases from V and 1 base from J, leaving 16 bases between. Per germline, CDR1 SGHDN and CDR2 FVKESK. The CDR3 runs to 16 residues. DNA for the CDR3: TGTGCCAGCAGCCCAAGATGGAATAGGTTTAACTATGGCTACACCTTC. Its translation is CASSPRWNRFNYGYTF.

This clonotype was detected ten times or more. This chain joins TRBV10-1 and TRBJ2-3, with TRBD1 matching 10 bases. With 3 bases clipped from V and 2 bases from J, the junction kept 5 bases outside the gene matches. The germline V gene has CDR1 WNHNN and CDR2 SYGVQD (reference sequence). This CDR3 has 16 amino acids. The CDR3 reads CASSERGTGVTDTQYF. CDR3 coding DNA: TGCGCCAGCAGTGAAAGGGGGACAGGGGTCACAGATACGCAGTATTTT.

The chain links TRBV7-2 to TRBJ1-2; TRBD1 agrees at 8 bases. CDR1 and CDR2 from the germline V gene are SGHTA and FQGNSA. The CDR3 spans 14 residues. V shed 8 bases and J 2 bases; nucleotides not matched to a gene: 7. For the CDR3, the DNA is TGTGCCAGCGGCCCTCGGACAGGGAACTATGGCTACACCTTC. This encodes CASGPRTGNYGYTF.

This clonotype occurred many times. The chain carries TRBV5-1 and TRBJ1-4; a possible D gene is TRBD1 (5 bases). V was shortened by 3 bases and J by 3 bases, with 18 bases between the two germline ends. The CDR3 consists of 17 residues. Germline loops: CDR1 SGHRS, CDR2 YFSETQ. The CDR3 nucleotides are TGCGCCAGCAGCTCCCAAGCCGCGGGGACTGCTAATGAAAAACTGTTTTTT. As protein: CASSSQAAGTANEKLFF.

In its sample, this clonotype was seen many times. The gene calls are TRBV20-1 and TRBJ1-1, with 10 bases identical to TRBD1. Germline loops: CDR1 DFQATT, CDR2 SNEGSKA (reference sequence). The trim removed 4 bases at V and 1 base at J, leaving 6 bases unmatched. The CDR3 is 15 amino acids. The CDR3 DNA reads TGCAGTGCTATGGACAGGGGGGGAACGAACACTGAAGCTTTCTTT. It encodes CSAMDRGGTNTEAFF.

At least ten counts were recorded for this clonotype. This chain connects TRBV11-2 to TRBJ2-5; D may match TRBD1 or TRBD2 (5 bases each). CDR3 length: 16 amino acids. V lost 4 bases to trimming and J lost 5 bases, with 20 bases between them. The germline CDR1 and CDR2 sequences are SGHAT and FQNNGV. For the CDR3, the DNA is TGTGCCAGCAGCTCCTCCCGGGGCGCGAGGAAGGAGACCCAGTACTTC. This codes for CASSSSRGARKETQYF.

This clonotype was observed a few times. A much larger clone differs from this one at a single base, so this may be a read error. This chain joins TRBV7-2 and TRBJ2-5; possible D gene TRBD1, 5 bases. The J call may not be correct, given that the DNA end is closer to TRBJ2-7. The CDR3 runs 18 residues. Germline CDR1 is SGHTA and CDR2 is FQGNSA. The CDR3 DNA sequence: TGTGCCGGCAGCTTAGAGGCAGGGTTTATCACAAACCCCTACGAGCAGTACTTC. This sequence encodes CAGSLEAGFITNPYEQYF.

About this clonotype itself: With a much larger clone just one base away, this may be a read error. This CDR3 is missing its conserved last phenylalanine or tryptophan, likely due to a read error. V is TRBV9 and J is TRBJ2-5; D gene unclear. There are 14 residues in the CDR3. The germline V gene encodes CDR1 SGDLS and CDR2 YYNGEE. Trimming pared 0 bases from V and 7 bases from J, leaving 13 bases between. In DNA form, the CDR3 reads TGTGCCAGCAGCGTAGACTCGGGCTCGGGGACCCAGTACGTC. Its translation is CASSVDSGSGTQYV.

This clonotype was seen many times. V usage is TRBV6-1 and J usage is TRBJ2-7; D not resolved. V was clipped by 9 bases and J by 1 base, with 7 bases between them. CDR3 length: 11 residues. Germline CDR1 and CDR2: MNHNS and SASEGT. This chain's CDR3 is CASKRSYEQYF. The CDR3 DNA is TGTGCCAGTAAAAGATCCTACGAGCAGTACTTC.

This clonotype was detected only a few times. The rearrangement links TRBV2 to TRBJ1-2; a weak D match, TRBD1 (5 bases). V dropped 0 bases and J dropped 5 bases, with 16 bases sitting between them. Germline CDR1 reads SNHLY; CDR2 reads FYNNEI. The CDR3 is 16 residues long. Written as DNA, the CDR3 is TGTGCCAGCAGTGAAGCGCTTGCAGGGTCAGGATATGGCTACACCTTC. As protein: CASSEALAGSGYGYTF. Looking up the rest from reference TRBV2 and TRBJ1-2 gives the full variable domain: EPEVTQTPSHQVTQMGQEVILRCVPISNHLYFYWYRQILGQKVEFLVSFYNNEISEKSEIFDDQFSVERPDGSNFTLKIRSTKLEDSAMYFCASSEALAGSGYGYTFGSGTRLTVV.

The chain has TRBV20-1 and TRBJ1-1; possibly TRBD1 for D (6 bases). V gave up 0 bases and J gave up 9 bases, with 20 bases separating them. Looked up from germline, CDR1 is DFQATT and CDR2 is SNEGSKA (reference sequence). The CDR3 has 15 residues. In nucleotides, the CDR3 is TGCAGTGCTAGAGATAGACCACAGGGTCGCTGGCAAGCTTTCTTT. Protein: CSARDRPQGRWQAFF.

V is TRBV20-1 and J is TRBJ1-5, with no clear D. The length of the CDR3 is 14 residues. In germline, CDR1 is DFQATT, CDR2 SNEGSKA (reference sequence). V lost 1 base, J lost 2 bases, and 9 bases lay in between. CDR3 amino acids: CSARVQVGNQPQHF. For the CDR3, the DNA is TGCAGTGCTAGAGTCCAGGTCGGCAATCAGCCCCAGCATTTT.